This T cell receptor (beta chain) is from a study of shared clonotypes between healthy human individuals. V lost 2 bases, J lost 7 bases, and 3 bases stayed unmatched. The CDR3 is 14 amino acids. Germline V lookup: CDR1 MNHEY, CDR2 SVGAGI. Sequencing was performed with immunoSEQ multiplex PCR; in TCRdb, only in-frame clones are kept and a portion is missing. The top ten hold about 1.8% of the sample, which has hundreds of thousands of clones, under 80% seen once. The sequence came from a woman in her twenties or thirties in good health. This chain links TRBV6-5 with TRBJ1-2; 11 bases line up with TRBD1. Input material: memory CD4+ T cells sorted from blood. Documented subset: CD45RA-negative fraction. CDR3 loop: CASSYGDRGFGYTF. The CDR3 bases are TGTGCCAGCAGTTACGGGGACAGGGGGTTTGGCTACACCTTC.